The source of this T cell receptor beta chain is a study of control samples from healthy donors and cancer patients. This clone was observed once. Germline loops: CDR1 KGHDR, CDR2 SFDVKD. This CDR3 comprises 12 residues. The V gene lost 4 bases and the J gene lost 8 bases, with 10 bases spanning the gap. Measured with immunoSEQ multiplex PCR; TCRdb has only the in-frame clones, and not every one. The sample lists tens of thousands of clones; 90% to 95% were seen once. Sequencing used PBMCs. This TCR was recovered from a man aged 50-60 years with lung cancer. The chain combines TRBV24-1 with TRBJ1-2; tentatively, D is TRBD1 (5 bases). In DNA form, the CDR3 reads TGTGCCACCAGTGAGGGGGGGAAAGGCTACACCTTC. It specifies CATSEGGKGYTF.